Shown below are 13 T cell receptor beta chains from a single sample sequenced in a study of blood T cell repertoires in COVID-19. TCRdb's table, derived via immunoSEQ multiplex PCR, lists solely in-frame clones and lacks some. The sample holds approximately 230,000 clones, roughly 88% seen once. The sequenced material came from peripheral blood. Receptors were obtained from a woman aged 25 to 39 with COVID-19, enrolled during active disease.

The chain has TRBV3-1 (or the pseudogene TRBV3-2) and TRBJ2-6; D unclear. The CDR3 length is 16 residues. Trimming took off 3 bases at V and 4 bases at J, with 13 bases between the two ends. The V gene's germline CDR1 is LGHDT and CDR2 YNNKEL (reference sequence). CDR3 DNA: TGTGCCAGCAGCCACGGTCTTATCTCCGGGGCCAACGTCCTGACTTTC. It codes for CASSHGLISGANVLTF.

This chain connects TRBV2 to TRBJ2-2; D gene uncertain. There are 14 residues in the CDR3. Germline CDR1 is SNHLY and CDR2 is FYNNEI. Trimming cost V 3 bases and J 5 bases, with 10 bases left between them. CDR3 in amino acids: CASSDIPSTGELFF. CDR3 bases: TGTGCCAGCAGTGACATTCCGAGTACCGGGGAGCTGTTTTTT.

The gene calls are TRBV7-9 and TRBJ2-1, with TRBD2 matching 11 bases. The trim removed 6 bases at V and 9 bases at J, leaving 7 bases unmatched. From germline, CDR1 is SEHNR and CDR2 FQNEAQ (reference sequence). CDR3 length: 14 amino acids. The CDR3 loop reads CASSLPGLAVEQFF. The CDR3 region has the DNA TGTGCCAGCAGTTTGCCGGGACTAGCGGTTGAGCAGTTCTTC.

V and J are TRBV7-8 and TRBJ2-1, with D perhaps matching TRBD1 (5 bases). The CDR3 is made up of 13 amino acids. Germline assignment: CDR1 SGHVS and CDR2 FQNEAQ. Trimming removed 2 bases from V and 8 bases from J, with 10 bases in between. This chain's CDR3 is CASSLLGRDEQFF. CDR3 coding DNA: TGTGCCAGCAGCTTACTGGGCAGGGATGAGCAGTTCTTC.

This sequence joins TRBV6-2 or TRBV6-3 and TRBJ2-7; 7 bases agree with TRBD2. The CDR3 has 14 amino acids. J was trimmed by 0 bases and V by 2 bases; bases with no gene match: 1. Germline CDR1 reads MNHEY; CDR2 reads SVGEGT. CDR3: CASSYERDSYEQYV. As DNA, the CDR3 is TGTGCCAGCAGTTACGAGCGGGACTCCTACGAGCAGTACGTC.

This clone occurred a few times. The genes are TRBV6-2 or TRBV6-3 and TRBJ2-1; perhaps D is TRBD1 or TRBD2 (6 bases each). The CDR3 runs 13 residues. Germline values: CDR1 MNHEY, CDR2 SVGEGT. V was trimmed by 7 bases and J by 7 bases, leaving 14 bases between them. DNA of the CDR3: TGTGCCAGCACCCCGGGGGACACAAATGAGCAGTTCTTC. Amino acids: CASTPGDTNEQFF.

V is TRBV6-6 and J is TRBJ2-2; maybe TRBD1 (7 bases). Trimming removed 3 bases from V and 6 bases from J, with 11 bases in between. Germline loops: CDR1 MNHNY, CDR2 SVGAGI (reference sequence). CDR3 size: 14 residues. CDR3 nucleotides: TGTGCCAGCAGTTATGGCAGGGGGGCCGGGGAGCTGTTTTTT. Encoded protein: CASSYGRGAGELFF.

This clone was seen more than once but under ten times. The V gene is TRBV21-1, the J gene TRBJ2-1; TRBD2, the D gene given by the table, was not confirmed from the DNA. TRBV21-1 is designated a pseudogene. The CDR3 runs to 20 residues. The CDR3 loop is CASSLRGAGCLAGSYNEQFF. CDR3 sequence (DNA): TGTGCCAGCAGCCTGCGAGGGGCAGGGTGTCTAGCGGGGTCATACAATGAGCAGTTCTTC.

V gene TRBV2 combines with J gene TRBJ2-5; TRBD1 aligns across 10 bases. Unmatched junction bases numbered 9, after V lost 4 bases and J lost 4 bases. CDR3 length equals 16 residues. Germline V CDR1 and CDR2: SNHLY, FYNNEI. The CDR3 sequence: CASSGRTGGRGETQYF. The CDR3 region has the DNA TGTGCCAGCAGTGGGCGGACAGGGGGAAGGGGAGAGACCCAGTACTTC.

The chain links TRBV6-6 to TRBJ1-2, with TRBD1 matching over 9 bases. Germline CDR1 is MNHNY and CDR2 is SVGAGI (reference sequence). After removal of 5 bases from V and 4 bases from J, the junction contained 11 bases not matched to a gene. CDR3 size: 16 residues. The CDR3 is CASSQALLQGAYGYTF. The CDR3, as DNA: TGTGCCAGCAGTCAAGCGCTTTTACAGGGGGCCTATGGCTACACCTTC.

The chain combines TRBV7-2 with TRBJ2-5; maybe TRBD1 (6 bases). CDR3 length: 17 residues. Per germline, CDR1 SGHTA and CDR2 FQGNSA. Deletions cut 2 bases from V and 5 bases from J, with 21 bases between. The CDR3 here is CASSLMGWGHQMETQYF. For the CDR3, the DNA is TGTGCCAGCAGCTTAATGGGGTGGGGACACCAAATGGAGACCCAGTACTTC.

The chain couples TRBV7-2 to TRBJ1-6, with a weak D call TRBD1 (6 bases). There are 15 residues in the CDR3. The germline V and J ends were trimmed by 1 base and 3 bases, with 7 bases remaining between them. Looked up from germline, CDR1 is SGHTA and CDR2 is FQGNSA. In nucleotides, the CDR3 is TGTGCCAGCAGCTTAGTGGACAGCTATAATTCACCCCTCCACTTT. This gives the protein CASSLVDSYNSPLHF.

The rearrangement joins TRBV10-3 to TRBJ2-1, with TRBD2 as a possible D gene (6 bases). Trimming pared 3 bases from V and 14 bases from J, leaving 14 bases between. Germline V lookup: CDR1 ENHRY, CDR2 SYGVKD. This CDR3 spans 12 amino acids. CDR3 in DNA: TGTGCCATCAGTGACCTCGCTAGCGATGAGTTCTTC. Amino acid sequence: CAISDLASDEFF.